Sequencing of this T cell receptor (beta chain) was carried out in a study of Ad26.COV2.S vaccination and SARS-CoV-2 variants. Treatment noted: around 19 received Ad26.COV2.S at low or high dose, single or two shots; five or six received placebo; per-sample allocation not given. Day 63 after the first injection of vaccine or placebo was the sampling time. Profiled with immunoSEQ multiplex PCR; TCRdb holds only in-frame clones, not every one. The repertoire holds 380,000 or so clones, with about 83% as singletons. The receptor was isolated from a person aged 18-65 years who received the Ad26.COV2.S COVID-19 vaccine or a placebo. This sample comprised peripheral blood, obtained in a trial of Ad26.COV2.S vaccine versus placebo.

CDR3 sequence reads: CASRGTGRSYGYTF. The CDR3 DNA reads TGTGCCAGCAGAGGGACAGGGCGGAGCTATGGCTACACCTTC. V usage is TRBV27 and J usage is TRBJ1-2, with 9 positions matching TRBD1. The CDR3 has 14 amino acids. Losses at the gene ends were 6 bases for V and 4 bases for J; bases not matched to a gene: 6. Germline CDR1 is MNHEY and CDR2 is SMNVEV (reference sequence).